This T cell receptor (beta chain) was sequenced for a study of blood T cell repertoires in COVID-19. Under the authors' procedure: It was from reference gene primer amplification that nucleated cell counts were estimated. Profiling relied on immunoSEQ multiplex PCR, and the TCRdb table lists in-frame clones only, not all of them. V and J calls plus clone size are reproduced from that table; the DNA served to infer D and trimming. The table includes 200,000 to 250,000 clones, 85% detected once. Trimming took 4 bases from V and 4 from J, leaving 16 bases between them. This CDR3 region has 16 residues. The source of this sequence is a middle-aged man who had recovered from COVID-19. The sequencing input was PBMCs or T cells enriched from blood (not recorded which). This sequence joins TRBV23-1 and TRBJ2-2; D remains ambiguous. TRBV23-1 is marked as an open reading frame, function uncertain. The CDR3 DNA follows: TGCGCCAGCAGTCCGACAAATACCCAAGGCACCGGGGAGCTGTTTTTT. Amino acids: CASSPTNTQGTGELFF.